These T cell receptor beta chains were read from a single sample in a study of T cell responses to AZD1222 COVID-19 vaccine. Using immunoSEQ multiplex PCR, the repertoire was profiled, and TCRdb retains in-frame clones only, with some absent. The profile shows roughly 150,000 clones, around 93% of them singletons. Sequencing used peripheral blood, obtained on day 0 of AZD1222 vaccination. The receptor set was obtained from an adult in good health. Both conserved end residues are part of each CDR3. A D gene is named only where the DNA matches it firmly. Clone size appears in some rows only: once, few, many, or a class for an expanded clone.

TRBJ2-2,-,TRBV6-4,-,CASSDSGAGELFF,TGTGCCAGCAGTGACTCCGGGGCCGGGGAGCTGTTTTTT
TRBJ1-6,few,TRBV2,-,CASSGEGSPLHF,TGTGCCAGCAGCGGTGAGGGTTCACCCCTCCACTTT
TRBJ1-5,few,TRBV3-1/TRBV3-2,-,CASSQDRGNQPQHF,TGTGCCAGCAGCCAAGACAGGGGCAATCAGCCCCAGCATTTT
TRBJ2-1,few,TRBV6-5,TRBD2,CATGTSSYNEQFF,TGTGCCACCGGGACTAGCTCTTACAATGAGCAGTTCTTC
TRBJ1-5,-,TRBV4-2,TRBD1,CASSQTGQGFGQPQHF,TGTGCCAGCAGCCAGACGGGACAGGGGTTCGGGCAGCCCCAGCATTTT
TRBJ2-3,-,TRBV6-6,-,CASSYGTGGDTQYF,TGTGCCAGCAGTTATGGGACCGGGGGAGATACGCAGTATTTT
TRBJ2-1,-,TRBV9,-,CASTPGQGQSYNEQFF,TGTGCCAGCACCCCAGGGCAGGGACAATCCTACAATGAGCAGTTCTTC
TRBJ2-1,-,TRBV25-1,-,CASSESPLSSYNEQFF,TGCGCCAGCAGTGAATCTCCCCTGAGCTCCTACAATGAGCAGTTCTTC
TRBJ1-1,-,TRBV27,-,CASSEGGVAFF,TGTGCCAGTTCCGAGGGGGGGGTGGCTTTCTTT
TRBJ2-7,-,TRBV4-2,TRBD2,CASSQEASGGALHEQYF,TGTGCCAGCAGCCAAGAGGCTAGCGGGGGGGCTCTACACGAGCAGTACTTC
TRBJ1-1,-,TRBV24-1,-,CATSDFDGPNTEAFF,TGTGCCACCAGTGATTTCGACGGGCCGAACACTGAAGCTTTCTTT
TRBJ1-2,-,TRBV18,-,CASSPRSAGGYTF,TGTGCCAGCTCACCACGCAGCGCGGGTGGCTACACCTTC
TRBJ2-7,-,TRBV6-1,TRBD1,CASSERDRGTYEQYF,TGTGCCAGCAGTGAAAGGGACAGGGGGACCTACGAGCAGTACTTC
TRBJ2-5,-,TRBV5-6,-,CASNLLGAGKQETQYF,TGTGCCAGCAACCTCCTTGGAGCGGGCAAGCAAGAGACCCAGTACTTC
TRBJ2-7,-,TRBV30,-,CAWSISYYEQYF,TGTGCCTGGAGTATATCCTACTACGAGCAGTACTTC
TRBJ1-4,-,TRBV4-2,-,CASSQETPTGTTNEKLFF,TGTGCCAGCAGCCAGGAAACTCCAACCGGGACAACTAATGAAAAACTGTTTTTT
TRBJ2-1,-,TRBV2,-,CASASSGRLGRSSYNEQFF,TGTGCCAGCGCAAGCAGCGGTAGGTTGGGACGGAGCTCCTACAATGAGCAGTTCTTC
TRBJ1-5,once,TRBV28,-,CATTPGTVNQPQHF,TGTGCCACCACCCCGGGTACCGTCAATCAGCCCCAGCATTTT
TRBJ2-1,-,TRBV4-1,TRBD1,CASSQDRGQGYNEQFF,TGCGCCAGCAGCCAAGATCGGGGACAGGGGTATAATGAGCAGTTCTTC
TRBJ1-6,-,TRBV7-2,-,CASSSTVVQGNSPLHF,TGTGCCAGCAGCTCCACAGTCGTACAGGGAAATTCACCCCTCCACTTT
TRBJ1-2,-,TRBV6-5,-,CASSYSLRQADGYTF,TGTGCCAGCAGTTACTCCCTGAGGCAGGCGGATGGCTACACCTTC
TRBJ2-1,-,TRBV7-3,-,CASSLMGPDNEQFF,TGTGCCAGCAGCTTAATGGGACCCGACAATGAGCAGTTCTTC
TRBJ2-1,-,TRBV27,-,CASSLPPGAPYNEQFF,TGTGCCAGCAGTTTACCCCCGGGCGCCCCTTACAATGAGCAGTTCTTC
TRBJ1-2,-,TRBV5-6,-,CASSLAYGGQGGYTF,TGTGCCAGCAGCTTGGCATATGGGGGGCAGGGTGGCTACACCTTC
TRBJ1-3,-,TRBV20-1,-,CSAGTGNTIYF,TGCAGTGCTGGGACCGGGAACACCATATATTTT
TRBJ2-1,-,TRBV9,-,CASSEEGSSYNEQFF,TGTGCCAGCAGCGAGGAGGGCAGCTCCTACAATGAGCAGTTCTTC
TRBJ1-3,-,TRBV5-1,-,CASSQTGSGNTIYF,TGCGCCAGCAGCCAGACAGGTTCTGGAAACACCATATATTTT
TRBJ2-3,-,TRBV11-2,-,CASSLVRSGRPDTQYF,TGTGCCAGCAGCTTAGTGAGGTCAGGGCGACCAGATACGCAGTATTTT
TRBJ1-6,-,TRBV3-1/TRBV3-2,-,CASSQGGIGVSYNSPLHF,TGTGCCAGCAGCCAAGGGGGCATAGGGGTCTCCTATAATTCACCCCTCCACTTT
TRBJ1-1,-,TRBV10-1,-,CASSELTENTEAFF,TGCGCCAGCAGTGAGCTGACCGAGAACACTGAAGCTTTCTTT
TRBJ2-7,-,TRBV7-6,-,CASSPEILGSRYEQYF,TGTGCCAGCAGCCCCGAGATATTGGGGTCACGATACGAGCAGTACTTC
TRBJ2-3,-,TRBV4-3,TRBD2,CASSQAGLASTDTQYF,TGCGCCAGCAGCCAAGCCGGACTAGCGAGCACAGATACGCAGTATTTT
TRBJ2-3,-,TRBV5-1,-,CASISGGWSTDTQYF,TGCGCCAGCATATCGGGGGGCTGGAGCACAGATACGCAGTATTTT
TRBJ1-6,-,TRBV12-5,-,CASGLDPFGGDNSPLHF,TGTGCTAGTGGTTTGGACCCCTTTGGAGGGGATAATTCACCCCTCCACTTT
TRBJ2-7,-,TRBV2,-,CASSEGVTGAYEQYF,TGTGCCAGCAGTGAAGGGGTGACAGGAGCCTACGAGCAGTACTTC
TRBJ2-1,-,TRBV9,-,CASSQGGQYNEQFF,TGTGCCAGCAGCCAAGGTGGGCAGTACAATGAGCAGTTCTTC
TRBJ1-5,once,TRBV6-5,-,CASSREQVYQPQHF,TGTGCCAGCAGCAGAGAACAGGTATATCAGCCCCAGCATTTT
TRBJ1-5,-,TRBV2,-,CASRLGLSGPNQPQHF,TGTGCCAGCCGCTTGGGACTCTCCGGGCCTAATCAGCCCCAGCATTTT
TRBJ1-1,-,TRBV19,TRBD1,CASSTPGGQATLNTEAFF,TGTGCCAGTAGTACTCCGGGTGGACAGGCCACACTGAACACTGAAGCTTTCTTT
TRBJ1-2,-,TRBV5-1,TRBD1,CASSSPDREPGYTF,TGCGCCAGCAGCTCCCCTGACAGGGAACCTGGCTACACCTTC
TRBJ2-3,-,TRBV6-4,TRBD2,CASSGGATDTQYF,TGTGCCAGCAGCGGGGGGGCCACAGATACGCAGTATTTT
TRBJ1-5,-,TRBV28,-,CASQTSNNQPQHF,TGTGCCAGCCAGACTTCTAACAATCAGCCCCAGCATTTT
TRBJ1-5,-,TRBV18,TRBD1,CASSLGQGAIQPQHF,TGTGCCAGCTCTCTTGGACAGGGGGCGATTCAGCCCCAGCATTTT
TRBJ1-6,-,TRBV5-6,-,CASSLGNSPLHF,TGTGCCAGCAGCTTGGGGAATTCACCCCTCCACTTT
TRBJ1-6,-,TRBV10-3,-,CAISPRQDDSPLHF,TGTGCCATCAGTCCTAGACAGGATGATTCACCCCTCCACTTT
TRBJ1-1,-,TRBV6-5,TRBD1,CASSFGTGGRTEAFF,TGTGCCAGCAGTTTCGGGACAGGGGGCAGGACTGAAGCTTTCTTT
TRBJ2-3,-,TRBV7-2,TRBD2,CASSLGLAGADTQYF,TGTGCCAGCAGCTTAGGACTAGCGGGAGCAGATACGCAGTATTTT
TRBJ1-1,-,TRBV5-6,-,CASSQEQPYGTEAFF,TGTGCCAGCAGCCAAGAACAGCCTTATGGCACTGAAGCTTTCTTT
TRBJ2-3,-,TRBV6-5,-,CASRSSSGTDTQYF,TGTGCCAGCAGGTCTAGCTCCGGCACAGATACGCAGTATTTT
TRBJ1-5,-,TRBV28,TRBD1,CASSSGGLGGNQPQHF,TGTGCCAGCAGTTCAGGGGGCTTAGGGGGGAATCAGCCCCAGCATTTT
TRBJ2-6,-,TRBV5-6,-,CASSLGDTYSGANVLTF,TGTGCCAGCAGCTTGGGGGACACCTACTCTGGGGCCAACGTCCTGACTTTC
TRBJ2-7,-,TRBV5-6,-,CASSSNPDYEQYF,TGTGCCAGCAGCTCGAATCCAGACTACGAGCAGTACTTC
TRBJ1-4,-,TRBV9,-,CASSAPGVEKLFF,TGTGCCAGCAGCGCCCCTGGGGTAGAAAAACTGTTTTTT
TRBJ2-5,-,TRBV19,-,CASSTLGGQQETQYF,TGTGCCAGTAGTACCCTCGGAGGGCAACAAGAGACCCAGTACTTC
TRBJ1-2,-,TRBV12-5,TRBD1,CASGLVGQDYGYTF,TGTGCTAGTGGTTTGGTAGGACAGGACTATGGCTACACCTTC
TRBJ1-2,-,TRBV7-9,TRBD1,CASSLQQGAGYGYTF,TGTGCCAGCAGCTTACAACAGGGGGCAGGCTATGGCTACACCTTC
TRBJ1-1,-,TRBV24-1,TRBD1,CATSHGTGGTEAFF,TGTGCCACCAGCCACGGGACAGGGGGGACTGAAGCTTTCTTT
TRBJ2-7,-,TRBV13,-,CASSLGSGTISYEQYF,TGTGCCAGCAGCTTAGGTTCGGGGACCATCTCCTACGAGCAGTACTTC
TRBJ1-4,-,TRBV12-5,-,CASGLGTLWGGLFF,TGTGCTAGTGGTTTGGGAACGTTGTGGGGGGGACTGTTTTTT